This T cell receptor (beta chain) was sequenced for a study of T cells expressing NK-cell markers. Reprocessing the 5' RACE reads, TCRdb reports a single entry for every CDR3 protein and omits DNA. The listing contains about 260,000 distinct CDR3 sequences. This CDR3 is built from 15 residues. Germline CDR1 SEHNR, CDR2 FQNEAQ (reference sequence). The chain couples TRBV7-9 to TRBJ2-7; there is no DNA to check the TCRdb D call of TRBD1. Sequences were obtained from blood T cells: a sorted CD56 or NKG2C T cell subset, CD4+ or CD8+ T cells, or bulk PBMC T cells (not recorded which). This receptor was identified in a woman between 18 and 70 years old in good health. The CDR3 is CASSPTGGGSYEQYF.